Listed below are T cell receptor beta chains from one sample, sequenced in a study of T cell responses to AZD1222 COVID-19 vaccine. TCRdb's table, derived via immunoSEQ multiplex PCR, lists solely in-frame clones and lacks some. In the table there are roughly 150,000 clones, about 92% of which are singletons. The sample was peripheral blood, taken 28 days after the second AZD1222 dose. The receptors were gathered from an adult who received the AZD1222 COVID-19 vaccine. The CDR3 runs from the conserved cysteine through the conserved F or W. D genes are given only for firm matches.

J gene: TRBJ1-2; V gene: TRBV6-5; D gene: TRBD1; CDR3 DNA: TGTGCCAGCAACACAGGGGGAAACTATGGCTACACCTTC; CDR3 protein: CASNTGGNYGYTF
J gene: TRBJ2-4; V gene: TRBV5-1; D gene: TRBD2; CDR3 DNA: TGCGCCAGCAGCCCGGGGATGGGAGGGAACATTCAGTACTTC; CDR3 protein: CASSPGMGGNIQYF
J gene: TRBJ1-2; V gene: TRBV12-5; D gene: .; CDR3 DNA: TGTGCTAGTGGTTTGAATTCCGTGGCGGGCTACACCTTC; CDR3 protein: CASGLNSVAGYTF
J gene: TRBJ1-4; V gene: TRBV19; D gene: .; CDR3 DNA: TGTGCCAGTAGTATTTCGGCAACGTTGCCTTTTAATGAAAAACTGTTTTTT; CDR3 protein: CASSISATLPFNEKLFF
J gene: TRBJ2-3; V gene: TRBV6-2/TRBV6-3; D gene: .; CDR3 DNA: TGTGCCAGCAGTTACAACGCCTGGGATCAAGATACGCAGTATTTT; CDR3 protein: CASSYNAWDQDTQYF
J gene: TRBJ2-2; V gene: TRBV6-1; D gene: .; CDR3 DNA: TGTGCCAGCAGTGGCTCGGGACTGGGCAGATTGAACACCGGGGAGCTGTTTTTT; CDR3 protein: CASSGSGLGRLNTGELFF
J gene: TRBJ1-5; V gene: TRBV19; D gene: TRBD1; CDR3 DNA: TGTGCCAGTAGTATAGAGGACAGGGGGTATGGTCAGCCCCAGCATTTT; CDR3 protein: CASSIEDRGYGQPQHF
J gene: TRBJ1-1; V gene: TRBV5-1; D gene: TRBD1; CDR3 DNA: TGCGCCAGCAGCCTCCAAACAGGGGGAGGGACTGAAGCTTTCTTT; CDR3 protein: CASSLQTGGGTEAFF
J gene: TRBJ2-7; V gene: TRBV28; D gene: .; CDR3 DNA: TGTGCCAGCAGTTTGGGAGATTACGAGCAGTACTTC; CDR3 protein: CASSLGDYEQYF
J gene: TRBJ1-1; V gene: TRBV30; D gene: .; CDR3 DNA: TGTGCCTGGTCCTTGACAAGTAGCACTGAAGCTTTCTTT; CDR3 protein: CAWSLTSSTEAFF
J gene: TRBJ1-2; V gene: TRBV28; D gene: TRBD1; CDR3 DNA: TGTGCCAGCAGTTACAGGGGGCGAGGAAGGGATGGCTACACCTTC; CDR3 protein: CASSYRGRGRDGYTF
J gene: TRBJ2-7; V gene: TRBV27; D gene: .; CDR3 DNA: TGTGCCAGCAGTTCCGGGACTCATTACGAGCAGTACTTC; CDR3 protein: CASSSGTHYEQYF
J gene: TRBJ2-3; V gene: TRBV6-6; D gene: .; CDR3 DNA: TGTGCCAGCAAGCCGGGCCTGTTCACAGATACGCAGTATTTT; CDR3 protein: CASKPGLFTDTQYF
J gene: TRBJ1-2; V gene: TRBV6-5; D gene: .; CDR3 DNA: TGTGCCAGCATCCCGCTACATCTCCGGGACTATGGCTACACCTTC; CDR3 protein: CASIPLHLRDYGYTF
J gene: TRBJ2-5; V gene: TRBV5-1; D gene: .; CDR3 DNA: TGCGCCAGCAGCTTGATGTACCAAGAGACCCAGTACTTC; CDR3 protein: CASSLMYQETQYF
J gene: TRBJ2-1; V gene: TRBV6-1; D gene: TRBD2; CDR3 DNA: TGTGCCAGCAGTGGGAGGACTAGCGGGAGGGTTTTGGATGAGCAGTTCTTC; CDR3 protein: CASSGRTSGRVLDEQFF
J gene: TRBJ1-3; V gene: TRBV6-5; D gene: .; CDR3 DNA: TGTGCCAGCAGCCGTTCGGAGGACTCGGACACCATATATTTT; CDR3 protein: CASSRSEDSDTIYF